One and the same sample provided the 5 T cell receptor beta chains below, sequenced in a study of cytomegalovirus exposure and HLA in healthy donors. The PCR was carried out with 60 Vbeta primers and 13 Jbeta primers. Some clones are missing from TCRdb's copy, which holds only in-frame ones; the method was immunoSEQ multiplex PCR. The repertoire consists of some 120,000 clones, with 74% occurring once and the leading ten covering over 3.5%. Sequencing input: PBMCs. Source of these receptors: a woman in her 50s in good health and CMV-seropositive.

J is TRBJ2-7 and V is TRBV2, with D possibly being TRBD2 (6 bases). Germline V CDR1 and CDR2: SNHLY, FYNNEI. The ends were cut back, 1 base at V and 3 bases at J, with 10 bases in the middle. CDR3 length: 14 residues. CDR3 sequence (DNA): TGTGCCAGCAGTGAAGGGGGGGACGGCTACGAGCAGTACTTC. This gives the protein CASSEGGDGYEQYF. Full variable domain (remainder filled in from reference TRBV2 and TRBJ2-7): EPEVTQTPSHQVTQMGQEVILRCVPISNHLYFYWYRQILGQKVEFLVSFYNNEISEKSEIFDDQFSVERPDGSNFTLKIRSTKLEDSAMYFCASSEGGDGYEQYFGPGTRLTVT.

The V and J genes are TRBV29-1 and TRBJ1-2; D not certain. The V end was cut by 1 base, the J end by 3 bases, with 12 bases between. CDR1 and CDR2 (germline): SQVTM, ANQGSEA. The CDR3 is made up of 14 amino acids. The CDR3 coding sequence is TGCAGCGTTGAAGGAGTAGAGGGCTACTATGGCTACACCTTC. Amino acids: CSVEGVEGYYGYTF.

The J gene is TRBJ2-3, the V gene TRBV4-1; TRBD2 matches 11 bases. The V gene's germline CDR1 is MGHRA and CDR2 YSYEKL. V dropped 2 bases and J dropped 4; count of bases not matched to a gene: 11. The CDR3 runs 18 residues. CDR3 sequence: CASSQLSPSGGSADTQYF. DNA for the CDR3: TGCGCCAGCAGCCAATTATCCCCTAGCGGGGGGTCGGCAGATACGCAGTATTTT.

This clone was detected a few times. The chain uses TRBV6-6 and TRBJ1-5; tentative D call: TRBD1 (5 bases). This CDR3 contains 16 residues. Germline CDR1 and CDR2: MNHNY and SVGAGI (reference sequence). The V and J ends lost 8 bases and 0 bases respectively, with 17 bases between them. Here the CDR3 reads CASCRSQGDSNQPQHF. The CDR3 DNA sequence: TGTGCCAGCTGCCGGAGCCAGGGCGATAGCAATCAGCCCCAGCATTTT.

The V call is TRBV6-1, the J call TRBJ2-5, with 8 bases lining up with TRBD2. V lost 7 bases and J lost 4; bases outside the gene matches: 5. The length of the CDR3 is 13 residues. Germline V gene sequence: CDR1 MNHNS, CDR2 SASEGT. CDR3 in amino acids: CASMFAGGETQYF. The CDR3 region has the DNA TGTGCCAGCATGTTTGCGGGGGGAGAGACCCAGTACTTC.